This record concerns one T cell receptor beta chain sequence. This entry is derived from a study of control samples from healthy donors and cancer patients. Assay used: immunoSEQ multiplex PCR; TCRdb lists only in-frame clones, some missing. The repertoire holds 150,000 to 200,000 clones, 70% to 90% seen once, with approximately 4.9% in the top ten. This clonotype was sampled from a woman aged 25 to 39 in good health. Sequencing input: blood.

The DNA of the CDR3 is TGTGCCAGCAGTCTCGGGTCGGTCTGGGGCTACACCTTC. This sequence encodes CASSLGSVWGYTF. This chain connects TRBV12-3 or TRBV12-4 to TRBJ1-2; D is unresolved. The V end lost 5 bases, the J end lost 8 bases, and 15 bases lay between the germline ends. This CDR3 has 13 amino acids.